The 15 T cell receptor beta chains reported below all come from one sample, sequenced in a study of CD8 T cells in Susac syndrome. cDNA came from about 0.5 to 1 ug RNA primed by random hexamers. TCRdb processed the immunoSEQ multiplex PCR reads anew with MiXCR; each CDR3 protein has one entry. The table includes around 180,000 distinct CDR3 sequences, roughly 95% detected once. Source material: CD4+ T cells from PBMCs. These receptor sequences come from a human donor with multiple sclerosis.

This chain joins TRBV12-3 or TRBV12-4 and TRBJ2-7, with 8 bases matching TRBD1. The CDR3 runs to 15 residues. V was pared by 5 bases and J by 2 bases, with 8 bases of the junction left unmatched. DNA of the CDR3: TGTGCCAGCAGTCCTTCGACAGGGGCTCCCTACGAGCAGTACTTC. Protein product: CASSPSTGAPYEQYF.

DNA for the CDR3: TGTGCCAGCACCCTAAGCGGGCCGCCCTACGAGCAGTACTTC. Translated, it gives CASTLSGPPYEQYF. The V and J genes are TRBV12-3 or TRBV12-4 and TRBJ2-7; tentative D call: TRBD2 (6 bases). V lost 7 bases to trimming and J lost 2 bases, with 15 bases between them. The CDR3 length is 14 residues.

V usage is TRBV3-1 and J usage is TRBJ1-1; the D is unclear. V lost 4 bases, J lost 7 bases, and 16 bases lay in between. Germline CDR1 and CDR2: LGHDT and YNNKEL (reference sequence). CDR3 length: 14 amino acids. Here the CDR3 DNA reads TGTGCCAGCAGCCCGAGTTGGGGAGGGAGTGAAGCTTTCTTT. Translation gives CASSPSWGGSEAFF.

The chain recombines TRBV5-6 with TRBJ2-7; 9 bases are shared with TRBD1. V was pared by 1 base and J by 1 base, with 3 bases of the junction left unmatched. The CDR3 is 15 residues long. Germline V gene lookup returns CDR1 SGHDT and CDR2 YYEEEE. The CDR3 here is CASSLSGQGSYEQYF. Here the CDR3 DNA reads TGTGCCAGCAGCTTGTCGGGACAGGGATCCTACGAGCAGTACTTC.

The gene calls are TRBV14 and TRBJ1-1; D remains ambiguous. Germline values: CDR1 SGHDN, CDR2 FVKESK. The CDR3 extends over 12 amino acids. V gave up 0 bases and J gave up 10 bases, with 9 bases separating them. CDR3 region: CASSQDLGRAFF. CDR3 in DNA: TGTGCCAGCAGCCAAGATTTAGGACGAGCTTTCTTT.

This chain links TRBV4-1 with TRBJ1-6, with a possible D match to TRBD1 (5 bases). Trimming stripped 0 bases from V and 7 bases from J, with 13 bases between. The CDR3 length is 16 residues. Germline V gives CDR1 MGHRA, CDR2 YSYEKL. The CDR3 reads CASSQDRSQGNSPLHF. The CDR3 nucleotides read TGCGCCAGCAGCCAAGATAGGTCCCAGGGAAATTCACCCCTCCACTTT.

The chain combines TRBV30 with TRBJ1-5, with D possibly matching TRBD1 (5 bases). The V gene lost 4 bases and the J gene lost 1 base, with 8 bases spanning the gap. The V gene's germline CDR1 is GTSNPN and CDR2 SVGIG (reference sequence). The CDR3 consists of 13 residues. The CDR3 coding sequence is TGTGCCTGGACAGGGTCAAGCAATCAGCCCCAGCATTTT. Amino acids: CAWTGSSNQPQHF.

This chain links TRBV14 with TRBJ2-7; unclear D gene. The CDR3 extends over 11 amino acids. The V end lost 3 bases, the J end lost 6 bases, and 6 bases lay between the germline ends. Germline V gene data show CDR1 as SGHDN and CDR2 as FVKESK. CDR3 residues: CASSQASEQYF. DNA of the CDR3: TGTGCCAGCAGCCAGGCTAGCGAGCAGTACTTC.

For the CDR3, the DNA is TGTGCCAGCAGCCGTGGGGCCCAAGAGACCCAGTACTTC. Residues: CASSRGAQETQYF. The chain carries TRBV11-2 and TRBJ2-5, with D tentatively TRBD1 (5 bases). CDR1 is SGHAT and CDR2 is FQNNGV in the germline V gene. The CDR3 runs to 13 residues. V was trimmed by 5 bases and J by 1 base, leaving 8 bases between them.

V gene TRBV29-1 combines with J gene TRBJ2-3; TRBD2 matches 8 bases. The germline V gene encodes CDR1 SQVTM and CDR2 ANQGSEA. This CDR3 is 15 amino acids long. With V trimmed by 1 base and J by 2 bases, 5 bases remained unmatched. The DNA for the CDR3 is TGCAGCGTTGAAGGCCCGGGGGGGGCCACAGATACGCAGTATTTT. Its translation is CSVEGPGGATDTQYF.

This CDR3 reads CASSPPGLAETQYF. In DNA form, the CDR3 reads TGTGCCAGCTCACCACCGGGACTAGCGGAGACCCAGTACTTC. The chain links TRBV18 to TRBJ2-5; 10 bases fit TRBD2. V lost 0 bases to trimming and J lost 5 bases; unmatched junction nucleotides: 0. CDR1 KGHSH and CDR2 LQKENI come from the germline V gene. This CDR3 comprises 14 residues.

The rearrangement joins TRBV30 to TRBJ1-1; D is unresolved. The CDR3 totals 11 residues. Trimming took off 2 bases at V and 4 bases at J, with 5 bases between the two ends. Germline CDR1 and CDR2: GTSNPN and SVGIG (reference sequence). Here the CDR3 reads CAWSTRTEAFF. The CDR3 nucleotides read TGTGCCTGGAGTACCCGCACTGAAGCTTTCTTT.

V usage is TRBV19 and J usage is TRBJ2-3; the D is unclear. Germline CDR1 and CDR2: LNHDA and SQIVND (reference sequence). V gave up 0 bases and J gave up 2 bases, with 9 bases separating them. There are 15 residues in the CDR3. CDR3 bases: TGTGCCAGTAGTATAGATGCCGGTACCACAGATACGCAGTATTTT. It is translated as CASSIDAGTTDTQYF.

The CDR3 DNA sequence: TGCAGCGTTTCAGACGTTGAAGCTTTCTTT. Its protein product is CSVSDVEAFF. The chain is built from TRBV29-1 and TRBJ1-1; D gene unclear. V lost 5 bases to trimming and J lost 7 bases, with 8 bases between them. Per germline, CDR1 SQVTM and CDR2 ANQGSEA. This CDR3 is 10 amino acids long.

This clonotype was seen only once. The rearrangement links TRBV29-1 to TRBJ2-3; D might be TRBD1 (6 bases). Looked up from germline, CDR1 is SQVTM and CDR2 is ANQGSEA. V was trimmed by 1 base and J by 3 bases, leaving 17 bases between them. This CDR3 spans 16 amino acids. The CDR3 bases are TGCAGCGTTGAAGGCTCCTACAGGGCCGGGACAGATACGCAGTATTTT. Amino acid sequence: CSVEGSYRAGTDTQYF.